Included here is one TCR beta chain sequence, with context. The entry originates in a study of regulatory T cells in long-lasting Graves disease. Combining iRepertoire HTBI primers with Arm-PCR of CDR3 regions, the authors built TCR beta libraries. TCRdb analysed the multiplex PCR reads with MiXCR anew, one entry per CDR3 protein. The sample includes approximately 440,000 distinct CDR3 sequences, 15% to 20% of them seen just once. The time point was: newly diagnosed GD, antithyroid drugs for less than 3 months. From RNA extracted from PBMCs, the TCR library was made. The same sample was also used in a study of T cells in Graves' hyperthyroidism and ophthalmopathy. That study adds: Also found in blood were most expanded thyroid clonotypes above 0.001.

The source material was peripheral blood mononuclear cells (PBMCs), sampled at new diagnosis, from a patient treated with antithyroid drugs. The origin of this receptor is a man between 40 and 49 years old with Graves disease.

CDR3: CSVMTTGELFF. Here the CDR3 DNA reads TGCAGCGTTATGACCACCGGGGAGCTGTTTTTT. The J gene is TRBJ2-2, the V gene TRBV29-1; D gene ambiguous. Germline loops: CDR1 SQVTM, CDR2 ANQGSEA. The V and J ends lost 5 bases and 4 bases respectively, with 5 bases between them. This CDR3 spans 11 amino acids.